This T cell receptor (beta chain) came from a study of response to subunit inactivated influenza vaccine. V gave up 8 bases and J gave up 7 bases; unmatched junction bases: 4. The CDR3 spans 13 residues. TCRdb re-analysed the RT-PCR reads in MiXCR, keeping a single row per CDR3 protein. The table has 500,000 to 650,000 distinct CDR3 sequences, 7.6% seen once. This clonotype has ten or more counts. The specimen was PBMCs from blood, collected roughly 24 months after vaccination. The TCR sequence derives from a man between 50 and 69 years old who received an inactivated influenza vaccine. The chain employs TRBV12-3 or TRBV12-4 and TRBJ1-6; 8 positions agree with TRBD1. The CDR3 loop reads CASGTGHNSPLHF. DNA of the CDR3: TGTGCCAGCGGGACAGGACACAATTCACCCCTCCACTTT.